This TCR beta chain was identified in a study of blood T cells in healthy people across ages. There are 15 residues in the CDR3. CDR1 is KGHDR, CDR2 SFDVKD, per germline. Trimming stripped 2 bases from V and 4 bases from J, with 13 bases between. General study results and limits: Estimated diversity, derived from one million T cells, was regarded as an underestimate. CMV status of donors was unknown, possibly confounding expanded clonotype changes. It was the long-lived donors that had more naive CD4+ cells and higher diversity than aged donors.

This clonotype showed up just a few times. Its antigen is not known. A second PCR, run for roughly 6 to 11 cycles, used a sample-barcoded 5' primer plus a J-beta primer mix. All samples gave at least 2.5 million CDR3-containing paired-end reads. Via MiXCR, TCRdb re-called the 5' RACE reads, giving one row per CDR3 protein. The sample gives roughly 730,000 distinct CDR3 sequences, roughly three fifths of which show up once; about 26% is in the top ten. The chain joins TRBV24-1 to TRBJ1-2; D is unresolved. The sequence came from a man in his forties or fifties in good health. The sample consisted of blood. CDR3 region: CATSDSLATRYGYTF. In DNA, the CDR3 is TGTGCCACCAGTGATTCCCTGGCCACGCGCTATGGCTACACCTTC.